This T cell receptor (beta chain) was documented in a study of blood T cell repertoires in COVID-19. Study-level information: Researchers got acute and convalescent COVID-19 samples from the United States, Italy and Spain. The analysed material was cDNA or gDNA that came from T cells, B-cell-depleted T cells, or PBMCs.

In the study's own analysis: Cell counts per sample came from amplifying reference gene primers. Repertoires were generated with immunoSEQ multiplex PCR, while TCRdb's copy carries only in-frame clones and drops some. From that table come the V and J calls and clone size; the DNA was used to work out D and trimming. The table has 300,000 or so clones, about 85% seen once. Input material: peripheral blood. This TCR was recovered from a woman in her 50s with active or convalescent COVID-19.

The CDR3 here is CASSLALPSYEQYF. The CDR3 nucleotides read TGTGCCAGCAGCTTAGCCCTTCCATCCTACGAGCAGTACTTC. This rearrangement joins TRBV5-4 to TRBJ2-7; D gene ambiguous. The CDR3 runs to 14 residues. Germline CDR1 and CDR2: SGHNT and YYREEE (reference sequence). V was cut by 2 bases and J by 1 base, with 10 bases left in between.